What follows are 6 T cell receptor beta chains derived from one specimen sequenced in a study of shared clonotypes between healthy human individuals. Sequencing used immunoSEQ multiplex PCR; TCRdb keeps in-frame clones, though not all of them. This sample carries 2,500,000 or so clones, more than 80% of them seen once, and the ten largest clones take about 0.13%. The source material was naive CD4+ T cells sorted from blood. Specified subset: CD45RA+ positively selected. The receptors were sampled from a man aged 18 to 30 in good health.

The V and J genes are TRBV7-9 and TRBJ2-7, with 10 positions matching TRBD1. This CDR3 is built from 12 residues. Germline V CDR1 and CDR2: SEHNR, FQNEAQ (reference sequence). Trimming took 5 bases from V and 11 from J; bases not matched to a gene: 6. Written as DNA, the CDR3 is TGTGCCAGCAGCAAACTTGGACAGGGGGAGTACTTC. Its translation: CASSKLGQGEYF.

The chain employs TRBV18 and TRBJ2-4; 12 positions match TRBD2. CDR1 is KGHSH, CDR2 LQKENI, per germline. V gave up 3 bases and J gave up 6 bases; unmatched junction bases: 3. This CDR3 is built from 15 residues. The CDR3 nucleotides read TGTGCCAGCTCACCGCGGACTAGCGGGACAAACATTCAGTACTTC. It yields the protein CASSPRTSGTNIQYF.

The count of this clone is one. The chain is built from TRBV29-1 and TRBJ2-5; possibly TRBD1 for D (5 bases). V lost 2 bases, J lost 2 bases, and 9 bases lay in between. Germline values: CDR1 SQVTM, CDR2 ANQGSEA. This CDR3 spans 13 amino acids. The CDR3 DNA sequence: TGCAGCGTTGAATTTAACAGGCAAGAGACCCAGTACTTC. Translating it yields CSVEFNRQETQYF. Looking up the rest from reference TRBV29-1 and TRBJ2-5 gives the full variable domain: SAVISQKPSRDICQRGTSLTIQCQVDSQVTMMFWYRQQPGQSLTLIATANQGSEATYESGFVIDKFPISRPNLTFSTLTVSNMSPEDSSIYLCSVEFNRQETQYFGPGTRLLVL.

Turning to this clone: The same CDR3 also results from other DNA sequences found in this sample. The chain joins TRBV18 to TRBJ1-1; tentatively, D is TRBD1 (6 bases). CDR3 length: 13 amino acids. V was shortened by 3 bases and J by 1 base, with 6 bases between the two germline ends. From germline, CDR1 is KGHSH and CDR2 LQKENI. The CDR3 nucleotides read TGTGCCAGCTCACCGACAGGGAACACTGAAGCTTTCTTT. Translating gives CASSPTGNTEAFF.

This sequence joins TRBV7-9 and TRBJ1-5; 7 bases align to TRBD1. Unmatched junction bases numbered 9, after V lost 5 bases and J lost 5 bases. Germline V lookup: CDR1 SEHNR, CDR2 FQNEAQ (reference sequence). There are 15 residues in the CDR3. CDR3 bases: TGTGCCAGCAGCGCATACCGGGACAGAGATCAGCCCCAGCATTTT. Protein product: CASSAYRDRDQPQHF. The entire variable domain, with the rest obtained from reference TRBV7-9 and TRBJ1-5, is as follows: DTGVSQNPRHKITKRGQNVTFRCDPISEHNRLYWYRQTLGQGPEFLTYFQNEAQLEKSRLLSDRFSAERPKGSFSTLEIQRTEQGDSAMYLCASSAYRDRDQPQHFGDGTRLSIL.

The rearrangement joins TRBV6-6 to TRBJ2-1, with D uncertain. Germline CDR1 is MNHNY and CDR2 is SVGAGI (reference sequence). Deletions cut 0 bases from V and 8 bases from J, with 17 bases between. CDR3 length equals 16 residues. The CDR3 is CASSYSPVNGVDEQFF. Written as DNA, the CDR3 is TGTGCCAGCAGTTACTCGCCGGTAAACGGTGTCGATGAGCAGTTCTTC.